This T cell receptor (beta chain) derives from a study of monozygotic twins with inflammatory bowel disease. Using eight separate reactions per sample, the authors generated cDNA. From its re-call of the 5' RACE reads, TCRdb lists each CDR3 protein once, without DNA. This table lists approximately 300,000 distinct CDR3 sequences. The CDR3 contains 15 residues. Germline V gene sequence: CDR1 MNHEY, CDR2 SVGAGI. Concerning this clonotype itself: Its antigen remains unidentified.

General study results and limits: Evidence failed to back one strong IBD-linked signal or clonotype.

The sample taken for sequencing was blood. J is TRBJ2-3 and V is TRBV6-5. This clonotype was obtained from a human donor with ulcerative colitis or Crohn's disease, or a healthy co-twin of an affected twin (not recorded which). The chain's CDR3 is CASSEVLASTDTQYF.